This entry is about one T cell receptor (beta chain). Its antigen remains unidentified. Only in-frame clones appear in the TCRdb table, and some are missing; sequencing was by immunoSEQ multiplex PCR. The repertoire holds approximately 17,000 clones, with 70% to 90% as singletons. This sample stems from a study of T cell repertoires in ileal Crohn's disease. CDR1 is SEHNR and CDR2 is FQNEAQ in the germline V gene (reference sequence). J gave up 5 bases and V 4 bases, and 6 bases lay outside the gene matches. This CDR3 has 14 residues. Study observations and caveats: High-frequency clones were more common in sorted CD8 than CD4 cells.

Sequenced sample: ileal tissue. The rearrangement links TRBV7-9 to TRBJ2-7, with 9 bases identical to TRBD1. This TCR was sampled from an adult with Crohn's disease. The CDR3, as DNA: TGTGCCAGCAGCTCGGACAGGGGTGTCAACGAGCAGTACTTC. Protein: CASSSDRGVNEQYF.